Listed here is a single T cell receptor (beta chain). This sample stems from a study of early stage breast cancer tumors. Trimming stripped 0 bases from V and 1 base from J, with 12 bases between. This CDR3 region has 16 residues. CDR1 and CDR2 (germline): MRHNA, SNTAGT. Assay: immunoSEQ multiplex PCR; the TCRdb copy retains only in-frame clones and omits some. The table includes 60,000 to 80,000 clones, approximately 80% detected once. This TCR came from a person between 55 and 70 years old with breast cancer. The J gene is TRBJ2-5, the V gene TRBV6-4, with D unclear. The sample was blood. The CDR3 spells CASSDSVVASQETQYF. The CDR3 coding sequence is TGTGCCAGCAGTGACTCGGTGGTGGCTTCCCAAGAGACCCAGTACTTC.